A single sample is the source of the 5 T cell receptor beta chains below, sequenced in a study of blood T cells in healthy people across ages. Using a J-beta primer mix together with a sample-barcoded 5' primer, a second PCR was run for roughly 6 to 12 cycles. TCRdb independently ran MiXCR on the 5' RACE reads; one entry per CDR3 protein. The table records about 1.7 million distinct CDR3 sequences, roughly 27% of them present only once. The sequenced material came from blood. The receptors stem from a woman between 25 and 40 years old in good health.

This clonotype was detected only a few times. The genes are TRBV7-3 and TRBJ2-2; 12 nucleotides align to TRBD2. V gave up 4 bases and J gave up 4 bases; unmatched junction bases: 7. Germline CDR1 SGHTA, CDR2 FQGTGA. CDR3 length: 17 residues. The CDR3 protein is CASSSRLAGVPTGELFF. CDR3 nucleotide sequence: TGTGCCAGCAGCTCTCGACTAGCGGGGGTCCCCACCGGGGAGCTGTTTTTT.

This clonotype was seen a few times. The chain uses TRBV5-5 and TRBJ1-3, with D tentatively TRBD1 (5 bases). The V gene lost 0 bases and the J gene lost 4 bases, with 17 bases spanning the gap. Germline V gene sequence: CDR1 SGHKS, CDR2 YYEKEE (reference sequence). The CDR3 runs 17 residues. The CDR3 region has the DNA TGTGCCAGCAGCTTGGGACACAACTCTGGGGGAGGAAACACCATATATTTT. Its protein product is CASSLGHNSGGGNTIYF. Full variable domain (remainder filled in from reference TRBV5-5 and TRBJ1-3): DAGVTQSPTHLIKTRGQQVTLRCSPISGHKSVSWYQQVLGQGPQFIFQYYEKEERGRGNFPDRFSARQFPNYSSELNVNALLLGDSALYLCASSLGHNSGGGNTIYFGEGSWLTVV.

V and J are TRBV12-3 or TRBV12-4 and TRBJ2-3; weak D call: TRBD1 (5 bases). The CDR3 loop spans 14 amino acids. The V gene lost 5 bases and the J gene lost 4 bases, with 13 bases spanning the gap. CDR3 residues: CASSRGSEADTQYF. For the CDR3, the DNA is TGTGCCAGCAGTAGGGGAAGCGAGGCAGATACGCAGTATTTT.

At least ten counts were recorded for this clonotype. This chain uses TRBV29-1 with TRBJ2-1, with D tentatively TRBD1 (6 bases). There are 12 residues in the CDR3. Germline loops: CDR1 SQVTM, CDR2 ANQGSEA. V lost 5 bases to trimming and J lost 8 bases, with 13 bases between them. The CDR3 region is CSVLSSGDEQFF. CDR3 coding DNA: TGCAGCGTTCTTAGTTCAGGGGATGAGCAGTTCTTC.

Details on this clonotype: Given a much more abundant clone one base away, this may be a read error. The CDR3 here is CASGWCREKTDTQYF. The CDR3 DNA is TGTGCCAGCGGTTGGTGTAGAGAGAAGACAGATACGCAGTATTTT. The rearrangement joins TRBV28 to TRBJ2-3, with D unclear. Germline V gene sequence: CDR1 MDHEN, CDR2 SYDVKM. Trimming removed 8 bases from V and 3 bases from J, with 18 bases in between. The CDR3 spans 15 residues.